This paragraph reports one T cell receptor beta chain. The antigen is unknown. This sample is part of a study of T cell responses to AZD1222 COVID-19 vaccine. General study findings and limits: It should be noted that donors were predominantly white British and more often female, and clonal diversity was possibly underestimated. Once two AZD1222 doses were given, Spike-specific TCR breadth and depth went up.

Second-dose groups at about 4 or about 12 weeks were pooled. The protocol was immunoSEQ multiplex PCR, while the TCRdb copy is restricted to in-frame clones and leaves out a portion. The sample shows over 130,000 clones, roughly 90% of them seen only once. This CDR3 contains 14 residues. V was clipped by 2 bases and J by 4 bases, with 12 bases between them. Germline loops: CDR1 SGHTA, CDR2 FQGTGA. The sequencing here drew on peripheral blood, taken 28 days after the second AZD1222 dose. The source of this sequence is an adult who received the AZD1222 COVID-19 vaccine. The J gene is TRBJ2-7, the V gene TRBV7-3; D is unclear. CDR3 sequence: CASSLDGWGYEQYF. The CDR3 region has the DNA TGTGCCAGCAGCTTAGACGGGTGGGGATACGAGCAGTACTTC.